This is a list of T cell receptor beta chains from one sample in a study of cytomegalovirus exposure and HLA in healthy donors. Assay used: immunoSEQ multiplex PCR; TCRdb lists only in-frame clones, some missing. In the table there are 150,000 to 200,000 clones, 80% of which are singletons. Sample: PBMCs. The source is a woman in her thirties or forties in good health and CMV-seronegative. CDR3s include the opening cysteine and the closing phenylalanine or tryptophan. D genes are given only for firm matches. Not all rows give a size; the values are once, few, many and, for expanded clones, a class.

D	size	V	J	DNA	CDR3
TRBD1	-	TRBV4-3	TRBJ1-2	TGCGCCAGCAGCGTCGGGACAGCCAACTATGGCTACACCTTC	CASSVGTANYGYTF
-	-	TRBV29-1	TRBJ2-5	TGCAGCGTTCGGGACACGGGCCCGGGGACCCAGTACTTC	CSVRDTGPGTQYF
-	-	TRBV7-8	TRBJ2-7	TGTGCCAGCACGTTGGGGCGTACAGCCGAGCAGTACTTC	CASTLGRTAEQYF
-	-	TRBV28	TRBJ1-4	TGTGCCAGCAGTTCCCCGAGGACAGCGAAACTGTTTTTT	CASSSPRTAKLFF
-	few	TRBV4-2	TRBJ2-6	TGTGCCAGCAGCCAAGCTCCCCCTGGGGCCAACGGCCTGACTTTC	CASSQAPPGANGLTF
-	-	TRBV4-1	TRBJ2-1	TGCGCCAGCAGCCAAGATGAGGGAGGACGGCACAATGAGCAGTTCTTC	CASSQDEGGRHNEQFF
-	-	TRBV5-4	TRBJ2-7	TGTGCCAGCAGCTTGGGCCTAAGCGGGCGCCAACCCTACGAGCAGTACTTC	CASSLGLSGRQPYEQYF
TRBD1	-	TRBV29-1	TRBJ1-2	TGCAGCGTTGTGGGACAGGGGGAAAGCTATGGCTACACCTTC	CSVVGQGESYGYTF
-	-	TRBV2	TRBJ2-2	TGTGCCAGCAGTGAACGGGAGAGTTACCCCGGGGAGCTGTTTTTT	CASSERESYPGELFF
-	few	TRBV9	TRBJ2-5	TGTGCCAGCAGCGTAGGTGGCAGGATCCAAGAGACCCAGTACTTC	CASSVGGRIQETQYF
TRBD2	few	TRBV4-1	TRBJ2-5	TGCGCCAGCAGCCCGGGACTACCAGAGACCCAGTACTTC	CASSPGLPETQYF
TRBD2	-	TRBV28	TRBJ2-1	TGTGCCAGCAGGGGGACTAGCGGGGGAGCTCACAATGAGCAGTTCTTC	CASRGTSGGAHNEQFF
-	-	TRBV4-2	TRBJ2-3	TGTGCCAGCAGCCAAGATCACGGACAGCGCTACCTCACAGATACGCAGTATTTT	CASSQDHGQRYLTDTQYF
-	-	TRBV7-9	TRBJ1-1	TGTGCCAGCAGCTTGACAGGATATACTGAAGCTTTCTTT	CASSLTGYTEAFF
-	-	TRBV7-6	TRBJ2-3	TGTGCCAGCAGCACAGGACCCACAGATACGCAGTATTTT	CASSTGPTDTQYF
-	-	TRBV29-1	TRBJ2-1	TGCAGCGTTGAGAGGACAAATTACAATGAGCAGTTCTTC	CSVERTNYNEQFF